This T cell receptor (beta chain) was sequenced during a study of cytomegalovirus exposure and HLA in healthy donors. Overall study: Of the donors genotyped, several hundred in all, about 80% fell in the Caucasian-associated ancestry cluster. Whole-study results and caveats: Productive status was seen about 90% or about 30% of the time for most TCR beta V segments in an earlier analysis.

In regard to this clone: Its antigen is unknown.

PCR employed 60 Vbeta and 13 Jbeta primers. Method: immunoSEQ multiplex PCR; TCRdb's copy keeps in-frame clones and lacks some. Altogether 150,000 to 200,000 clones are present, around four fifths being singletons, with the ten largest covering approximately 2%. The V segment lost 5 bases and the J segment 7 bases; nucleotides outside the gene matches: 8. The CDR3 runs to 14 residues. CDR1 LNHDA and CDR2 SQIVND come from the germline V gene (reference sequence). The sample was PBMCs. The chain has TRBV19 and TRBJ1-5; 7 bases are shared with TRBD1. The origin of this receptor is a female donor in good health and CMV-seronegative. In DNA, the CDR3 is TGTGCCAGTAGTTCGACAGGGCAGGGGCAGCCCCAGCATTTT. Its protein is CASSSTGQGQPQHF.